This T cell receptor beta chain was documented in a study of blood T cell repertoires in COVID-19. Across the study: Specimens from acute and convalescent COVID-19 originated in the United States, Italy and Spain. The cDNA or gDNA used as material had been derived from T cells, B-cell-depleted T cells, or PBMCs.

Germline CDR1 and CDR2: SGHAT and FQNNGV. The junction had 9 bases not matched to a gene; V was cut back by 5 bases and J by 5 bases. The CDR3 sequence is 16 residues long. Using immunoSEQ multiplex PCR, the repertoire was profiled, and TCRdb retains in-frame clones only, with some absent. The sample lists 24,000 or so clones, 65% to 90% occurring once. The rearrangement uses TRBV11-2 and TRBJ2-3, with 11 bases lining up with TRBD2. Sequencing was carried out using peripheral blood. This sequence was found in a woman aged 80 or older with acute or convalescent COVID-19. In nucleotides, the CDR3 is TGTGCCAGCAGCCCCCGGGGGACTAGCGGTGGAGATACGCAGTATTTT. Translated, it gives CASSPRGTSGGDTQYF.